This paragraph reports one TCR beta chain. Its antigen is still unknown. RNA transcripts yielded amplified TCR beta CDR3 regions. Primed by the HTBI set, a first-round RT-PCR was run on the TCR CDR3. TCRdb reprocessed the multiplex PCR reads via MiXCR and lists one record per CDR3 protein. This sample carries about 640,000 distinct CDR3 sequences, less than 25% of them seen once, and the ten largest clones take 30% to 40%. The sample originates from a study of T cells in Graves' hyperthyroidism and ophthalmopathy. Overall study findings and caveats: Ophthalmopathy prediction by the model preceded onset by a median about 6.3 months.

CDR1 and CDR2 from the germline V gene are SGHDT and YYEEEE. This CDR3 has 15 residues. Trimming removed 4 bases at V and 0 bases at J, with 12 bases between. This receptor was obtained from a man aged 25-45 years with Graves' ophthalmopathy. Sequencing was performed on blood. The chain recombines TRBV5-6 with TRBJ2-3; TRBD2 might be the D (6 bases). The CDR3 spells CASSHPGASTDTQYF. The CDR3 DNA reads TGTGCCAGCAGCCACCCGGGAGCCAGCACAGATACGCAGTATTTT.